This section outlines one TCR beta chain sequence together with its context. Its specificity is not known. In chemo-refractory metastatic non-small-cell lung cancer, patients got ipilimumab CTLA-4 blockade together with focal radiation. CDR3 size: 19 residues. Deletions cut 4 bases from V and 0 bases from J, with 25 bases between. This sample is drawn from a study of radiotherapy plus CTLA-4 blockade in lung cancer. Findings and limits, study-wide: Subsequent to radiotherapy plus ipilimumab, tumor-derived TCR clones underwent expansion in blood.

The assay was immunoSEQ multiplex PCR, and TCRdb's table has in-frame clones only and misses some. The sample holds about 91,000 clones, approximately 79% seen once. This chain uses TRBV23-1 with TRBJ2-7; TRBD1 might be the D (5 bases). TRBV23-1 is an ORF, and what it does is uncertain. The sequencing used peripheral blood, collected from a patient treated with radiotherapy plus ipilimumab. The TCR was taken from a human donor with non-small cell lung cancer that progressed on radiotherapy plus ipilimumab. CDR3 loop: CASSRFVRVEGCSSYEQYF. CDR3 nucleotide sequence: TGCGCCAGCAGTCGGTTTGTCAGGGTTGAAGGATGCAGCTCCTACGAGCAGTACTTC.